These 30 T cell receptor beta chains originate from one sample sequenced in a study of blood T cell repertoires in COVID-19 (dated by TCRdb to 2019 to 2021). The method was the immunoSEQ multiplex PCR assay. This is the immuneACCESS table as TCRdb keeps it, with only in-frame sequences that have V and J called. A part of the clones is gone; compared with another copy, unresolved V genes explain less than half, and the rest is unexplained. This sample has approximately 230,000 clones in its table, and about 85% of those were observed once. Of the sample, 3% is held by the ten largest clones. Sequencing input: peripheral blood. Receptors originate from a man aged 18 to 30 with active or convalescent COVID-19.

The gene calls are TRBV4-3 and TRBJ1-2, with D perhaps TRBD1 (5 bases). CDR1 is LGHNA, CDR2 YSLEER, per germline. CDR3 length equals 17 residues. Trimming took off 2 bases at V and 0 bases at J, with 16 bases between the two ends. The chain's CDR3 is CASSQTQGLRANYGYTF. The CDR3 nucleotides are TGCGCCAGCAGCCAAACTCAGGGTCTCCGTGCTAACTATGGCTACACCTTC.

This clone occurred a few times. The CDR3 spells CASSLTQGTSNQPQHF. CDR3 nucleotide sequence: TGTGCCAGCAGCTTAACACAGGGAACTAGCAATCAGCCCCAGCATTTT. The chain combines TRBV7-3 with TRBJ1-5, with a tentative D call TRBD1 (6 bases). The V end was cut by 0 bases, the J end by 0 bases, with 9 bases between. The germline gives CDR1 SGHTA, CDR2 FQGTGA. The CDR3 totals 16 residues.

This chain connects TRBV3-1 (or the pseudogene TRBV3-2) to TRBJ2-3, with D maybe TRBD2 (6 bases). CDR1 is LGHDT, CDR2 YNNKEL, per germline (reference sequence). V lost 2 bases to trimming and J lost 0 bases, with 18 bases between them. This CDR3 is built from 18 residues. The CDR3 reads CASSQTGDFRRSTDTQYF. The CDR3 bases are TGTGCCAGCAGCCAAACTGGGGACTTTCGACGGAGCACAGATACGCAGTATTTT.

This chain joins TRBV6-6 and TRBJ2-1, with D tentatively TRBD1 (6 bases). Trimming cost V 0 bases and J 0 bases, with 9 bases left between them. The germline gives CDR1 MNHNY, CDR2 SVGAGI (reference sequence). The CDR3 extends over 16 amino acids. In nucleotides, the CDR3 is TGTGCCAGCAGTTACTCTAAGGACAGCTCCTACAATGAGCAGTTCTTC. Amino acid sequence: CASSYSKDSSYNEQFF.

The chain is built from TRBV19 and TRBJ2-7, with D tentatively TRBD2 (6 bases). CDR3 length: 15 residues. CDR1 LNHDA and CDR2 SQIVND come from the germline V gene (reference sequence). The ends were cut back, 3 bases at V and 4 bases at J, with 16 bases in the middle. In DNA, the CDR3 is TGTGCCAGTAGTATTGCCGGGACTGCCCGATACGAGCAGTACTTC. Protein product: CASSIAGTARYEQYF.

This CDR3 reads CATGAQGNTGELFF. The CDR3 coding sequence is TGTGCCACCGGGGCCCAGGGGAACACCGGGGAGCTGTTTTTT. The V call is TRBV24-1, the J call TRBJ2-2, with D possibly being TRBD1 (5 bases). The V and J ends lost 9 bases and 1 base respectively, with 11 bases between them. Germline values: CDR1 KGHDR, CDR2 SFDVKD. This CDR3 spans 14 amino acids.

The rearrangement uses TRBV9 and TRBJ1-6, with 8 bases lining up with TRBD1. After removal of 0 bases from V and 13 bases from J, the junction contained 3 bases not matched to a gene. Germline CDR1 SGDLS, CDR2 YYNGEE. The CDR3 totals 13 residues. The chain's CDR3 is CASSVEDRAPLHF. Written as DNA, the CDR3 is TGTGCCAGCAGCGTAGAGGACAGGGCCCCCCTCCACTTT.

This chain uses TRBV19 with TRBJ1-1, with D possibly being TRBD1 (5 bases). Trimming removed 6 bases from V and 1 base from J, with 12 bases in between. This CDR3 has 14 residues. CDR1 and CDR2 from the germline V gene are LNHDA and SQIVND (reference sequence). The CDR3 reads CASRHRWENTEAFF. The CDR3, as DNA: TGTGCCAGTAGGCACAGGTGGGAGAACACTGAAGCTTTCTTT.

The rearrangement joins TRBV28 to TRBJ2-1; possibly TRBD2 for D (5 bases). With 5 bases removed from V and 1 base from J, the gap between germline ends came to 15 bases. The CDR3 length is 16 residues. From germline, CDR1 is MDHEN and CDR2 SYDVKM. This chain's CDR3 is CASSEETGNSYNEQFF. CDR3 nucleotide sequence: TGTGCCAGCAGTGAGGAGACGGGGAATTCCTACAATGAGCAGTTCTTC. The full variable domain, in which reference TRBV28 and TRBJ2-1 provide the parts outside the CDR3, is DVKVTQSSRYLVKRTGEKVFLECVQDMDHENMFWYRQDPGLGLRLIYFSYDVKMKEKGDIPEGYSVSREKKERFSLILESASTNQTSMYLCASSEETGNSYNEQFFGPGTRLTVL.

This clone was recorded once. The rearrangement uses TRBV25-1 and TRBJ1-1; D is undetermined. Germline V gene sequence: CDR1 MGHDK, CDR2 SYGVNS. The CDR3 is 11 amino acids. With 7 bases removed from V and 6 bases from J, the gap between germline ends came to 9 bases. CDR3 sequence: CASTFSSEAFF. CDR3 DNA sequence: TGTGCCAGCACCTTTAGCTCTGAAGCTTTCTTT.

This clone is a singleton in its sample. Other nucleotide sequences in the sample specify the same CDR3. The genes are TRBV3-1 (or the pseudogene TRBV3-2) and TRBJ1-1; unclear D gene. The CDR3 consists of 13 residues. Germline assignment: CDR1 LGHDT and CDR2 YNNKEL (reference sequence). The V and J ends lost 2 bases and 1 base respectively, with 5 bases between them. CDR3 DNA: TGTGCCAGCAGCCAACTGAGGAACACTGAAGCTTTCTTT. Amino acid sequence: CASSQLRNTEAFF.

This chain uses TRBV6-1 with TRBJ2-7, with 7 bases matching TRBD1. Germline CDR1 MNHNS, CDR2 SASEGT. The CDR3 runs 13 residues. J was trimmed by 6 bases and V by 3 bases; bases with no gene match: 5. The DNA of the CDR3 is TGTGCCAGCAGTGAGGCGCCAGGGGGCGAGCAGTACTTC. This encodes CASSEAPGGEQYF.

DNA for the CDR3: TGCAGCGTTCTAACTAGCGGGAGATCTTACGAGCAGTACTTC. Residues: CSVLTSGRSYEQYF. The chain is built from TRBV29-1 and TRBJ2-7, with TRBD2 identical over 11 bases. The CDR3 totals 14 residues. V lost 5 bases to trimming and J lost 4 bases; unmatched junction nucleotides: 7. The germline V gene has CDR1 SQVTM and CDR2 ANQGSEA.

The chain employs TRBV4-3 and TRBJ1-1, with D perhaps TRBD1 (5 bases). The germline V and J ends were trimmed by 1 base and 4 bases, with 13 bases remaining between them. This CDR3 spans 15 amino acids. Germline CDR1 reads LGHNA; CDR2 reads YSLEER. The CDR3 DNA is TGCGCCAGCAGCCAAGCCGGGGGGTATGGCACTGAAGCTTTCTTT. As protein: CASSQAGGYGTEAFF.

The gene calls are TRBV6-5 and TRBJ2-1; 13 bases line up with TRBD2. This CDR3 comprises 14 residues. The germline V gene encodes CDR1 MNHEY and CDR2 SVGAGI. The V and J ends lost 2 bases and 10 bases, in that order; junction bases with no gene match: 2. The DNA for the CDR3 is TGTGCCAGCAGTTACGCGGGACTAGCGGGAGAGCAGTTCTTC. It codes for CASSYAGLAGEQFF.

This chain connects TRBV28 to TRBJ1-5, with D maybe TRBD1 (5 bases). The germline V and J ends were trimmed by 1 base and 9 bases, with 7 bases remaining between them. The germline CDR1 and CDR2 sequences are MDHEN and SYDVKM. The CDR3 covers 12 residues. The CDR3 nucleotides read TGTGCCAGCAGTTTATACGGGGGGCCCCAGCATTTT. This encodes CASSLYGGPQHF.

This clone appeared once. The chain couples TRBV3-1 (or the pseudogene TRBV3-2) to TRBJ2-3; 11 bases are a match to TRBD2. The V segment lost 4 bases and the J segment 4 bases; nucleotides outside the gene matches: 4. The CDR3 totals 15 residues. Germline V CDR1 and CDR2: LGHDT, YNNKEL (reference sequence). This CDR3 is CASSLAGGRADTQYF. In DNA, the CDR3 is TGTGCCAGCAGCCTAGCGGGAGGGCGAGCAGATACGCAGTATTTT.

The J gene is TRBJ2-7, the V gene TRBV2; 15 nucleotides align to TRBD2. This CDR3 contains 18 residues. From germline, CDR1 is SNHLY and CDR2 FYNNEI. V was clipped by 6 bases and J by 2 bases; unmatched bases: 11. The CDR3 spells CASRTPRTSGRGAYEQYF. The CDR3 DNA reads TGTGCCAGCAGGACTCCCCGGACTAGCGGGAGGGGAGCCTACGAGCAGTACTTC.

This chain links TRBV7-8 with TRBJ1-2, with no clear D. The CDR3 spans 14 residues. With 2 bases removed from V and 0 bases from J, the gap between germline ends came to 7 bases. CDR1 and CDR2 from the germline V gene are SGHVS and FQNEAQ. The CDR3 nucleotides read TGTGCCAGCAGCTTAAACCTAGCTAACTATGGCTACACCTTC. This sequence encodes CASSLNLANYGYTF. Combining the CDR3 with reference TRBV7-8 and TRBJ1-2 gives the whole variable domain GAGVSQSPRYKVAKRGQDVALRCDPISGHVSLFWYQQALGQGPEFLTYFQNEAQLDKSGLPSDRFFAERPEGSVSTLKIQRTQQEDSAVYLCASSLNLANYGYTFGSGTRLTVV.

The chain carries TRBV5-6 and TRBJ2-7, with TRBD1 matching over 7 bases. The CDR3 extends over 13 amino acids. Germline CDR1 and CDR2: SGHDT and YYEEEE. V shed 2 bases, J shed 4 bases, and the junction held 3 bases outside the gene matches. The CDR3 is CASSLQGLYEQYF. The CDR3 DNA is TGTGCCAGCAGCTTACAGGGGTTGTACGAGCAGTACTTC.

This chain connects TRBV11-2 to TRBJ2-3; 12 bases line up with TRBD2. Looked up from germline, CDR1 is SGHAT and CDR2 is FQNNGV. The CDR3 covers 17 residues. V lost 1 base to trimming and J lost 1 base; unmatched junction nucleotides: 3. The CDR3 spells CASSLGTSGDGTDTQYF. In nucleotides, the CDR3 is TGTGCCAGCAGCTTAGGGACTAGCGGGGACGGCACAGATACGCAGTATTTT.

V usage is TRBV9 and J usage is TRBJ1-3, with D possibly being TRBD1 (5 bases). The CDR3 covers 15 residues. V dropped 4 bases and J dropped 4 bases, with 15 bases sitting between them. The germline gives CDR1 SGDLS, CDR2 YYNGEE. The CDR3 protein is CASSQGQGGGNTIYF. For the CDR3, the DNA is TGTGCCAGCAGCCAGGGTCAGGGTGGGGGAAACACCATATATTTT. Full variable domain (outside the CDR3, taken from reference TRBV9 and TRBJ1-3): DSGVTQTPKHLITATGQRVTLRCSPRSGDLSVYWYQQSLDQGLQFLIQYYNGEERAKGNILERFSAQQFPDLHSELNLSSLELGDSALYFCASSQGQGGGNTIYFGEGSWLTVV.

This clone has only a few counts. The V gene is TRBV19, the J gene TRBJ1-1; 10 nucleotides match TRBD1. V lost 2 bases, J lost 0 bases, and 3 bases stayed unmatched. Per the germline V gene, CDR1 is LNHDA and CDR2 is SQIVND (reference sequence). The CDR3 extends over 16 amino acids. This CDR3 reads CASSIRTGGMNTEAFF. DNA of the CDR3: TGTGCCAGTAGTATAAGGACAGGGGGTATGAACACTGAAGCTTTCTTT.

V usage is TRBV7-9 and J usage is TRBJ1-1; TRBD1 matches 12 bases. The junction had 4 bases not matched to a gene; V was cut back by 4 bases and J by 4 bases. The germline gives CDR1 SEHNR, CDR2 FQNEAQ (reference sequence). The CDR3 has 15 residues. The CDR3 nucleotides are TGTGCCAGCAGCTGGGACAGGGGGCGAAGCACTGAAGCTTTCTTT. Protein: CASSWDRGRSTEAFF. Filled out from reference TRBV7-9 and TRBJ1-1, the complete variable domain reads DTGVSQNPRHKITKRGQNVTFRCDPISEHNRLYWYRQTLGQGPEFLTYFQNEAQLEKSRLLSDRFSAERPKGSFSTLEIQRTEQGDSAMYLCASSWDRGRSTEAFFGQGTRLTVV.

The chain couples TRBV6-1 to TRBJ1-2; D is perhaps TRBD1 (5 bases). V lost 3 bases and J lost 8, with 10 bases in between. Germline lookup yields CDR1 MNHNS and CDR2 SASEGT. CDR3 size: 12 residues. This chain's CDR3 is CASSDSAGGYTF. The CDR3 DNA reads TGTGCCAGCAGTGATTCGGCAGGGGGCTACACCTTC.

The chain has TRBV5-1 and TRBJ1-4, with D possibly TRBD1 on 5 matching bases. Trimming took off 4 bases at V and 7 bases at J, with 14 bases between the two ends. There are 14 residues in the CDR3. The germline V gene has CDR1 SGHRS and CDR2 YFSETQ. The CDR3 loop is CASSLGQGAEKLFF. Written as DNA, the CDR3 is TGCGCCAGCAGCCTAGGGCAGGGCGCTGAAAAACTGTTTTTT.

The J gene is TRBJ1-6, the V gene TRBV5-5; 12 nucleotides line up with TRBD1. The CDR3 consists of 17 residues. CDR1 SGHKS and CDR2 YYEKEE come from the germline V gene (reference sequence). V lost 5 bases, J lost 8 bases, and 11 bases stayed unmatched. The CDR3 protein is CASSLWGTGGPDSPLHF. CDR3 coding DNA: TGTGCCAGCAGTTTGTGGGGGACAGGGGGCCCTGATTCACCCCTCCACTTT.

V gene TRBV9 combines with J gene TRBJ2-7; D might be TRBD1 (6 bases). The CDR3 consists of 14 residues. Trimming stripped 0 bases from V and 3 bases from J, with 10 bases between. Germline V gives CDR1 SGDLS, CDR2 YYNGEE. The chain's CDR3 is CASSVGQGNYEQYF. CDR3 bases: TGTGCCAGCAGCGTAGGCCAGGGGAACTACGAGCAGTACTTC. Combining the CDR3 with reference TRBV9 and TRBJ2-7 gives the whole variable domain DSGVTQTPKHLITATGQRVTLRCSPRSGDLSVYWYQQSLDQGLQFLIQYYNGEERAKGNILERFSAQQFPDLHSELNLSSLELGDSALYFCASSVGQGNYEQYFGPGTRLTVT.

This sequence joins TRBV2 and TRBJ2-1, with TRBD1 matching 11 bases. The CDR3 loop spans 14 amino acids. V was pared by 4 bases and J by 8 bases, with 4 bases of the junction left unmatched. Looked up from germline, CDR1 is SNHLY and CDR2 is FYNNEI. CDR3 nucleotides: TGTGCCAGCAGTGGGACAGGGGGCCGGGATGAGCAGTTCTTC. It codes for CASSGTGGRDEQFF.

The chain uses TRBV6-2 or TRBV6-3 and TRBJ1-5, with a possible D match to TRBD1 (5 bases). The V and J ends lost 5 bases and 7 bases respectively, with 12 bases between them. The CDR3 has 13 residues. The germline V gene has CDR1 MNHEY and CDR2 SVGEGT. In DNA form, the CDR3 reads TGTGCCAGCAGTAGTTTAAGGGGCCAGCCCCAGCATTTT. It codes for CASSSLRGQPQHF.